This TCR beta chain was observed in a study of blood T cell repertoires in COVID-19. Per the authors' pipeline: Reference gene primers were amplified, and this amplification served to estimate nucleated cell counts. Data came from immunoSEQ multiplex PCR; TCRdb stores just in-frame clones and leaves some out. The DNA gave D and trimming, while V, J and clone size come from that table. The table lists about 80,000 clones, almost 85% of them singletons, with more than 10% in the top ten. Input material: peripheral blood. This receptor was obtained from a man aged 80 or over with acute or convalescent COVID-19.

The CDR3 loop is CASSVRPIDEAFF. CDR3 coding DNA: TGTGCCAGCAGCGTCCGTCCGATAGATGAAGCTTTCTTT. The chain joins TRBV7-9 to TRBJ1-1, with D uncertain. CDR3 length equals 13 residues. The germline V gene has CDR1 SEHNR and CDR2 FQNEAQ (reference sequence). V shed 5 bases and J shed 7 bases, with 14 bases lying between them. Full variable domain (rest looked up from reference TRBV7-9 and TRBJ1-1): DTGVSQNPRHKITKRGQNVTFRCDPISEHNRLYWYRQTLGQGPEFLTYFQNEAQLEKSRLLSDRFSAERPKGSFSTLEIQRTEQGDSAMYLCASSVRPIDEAFFGQGTRLTVV.